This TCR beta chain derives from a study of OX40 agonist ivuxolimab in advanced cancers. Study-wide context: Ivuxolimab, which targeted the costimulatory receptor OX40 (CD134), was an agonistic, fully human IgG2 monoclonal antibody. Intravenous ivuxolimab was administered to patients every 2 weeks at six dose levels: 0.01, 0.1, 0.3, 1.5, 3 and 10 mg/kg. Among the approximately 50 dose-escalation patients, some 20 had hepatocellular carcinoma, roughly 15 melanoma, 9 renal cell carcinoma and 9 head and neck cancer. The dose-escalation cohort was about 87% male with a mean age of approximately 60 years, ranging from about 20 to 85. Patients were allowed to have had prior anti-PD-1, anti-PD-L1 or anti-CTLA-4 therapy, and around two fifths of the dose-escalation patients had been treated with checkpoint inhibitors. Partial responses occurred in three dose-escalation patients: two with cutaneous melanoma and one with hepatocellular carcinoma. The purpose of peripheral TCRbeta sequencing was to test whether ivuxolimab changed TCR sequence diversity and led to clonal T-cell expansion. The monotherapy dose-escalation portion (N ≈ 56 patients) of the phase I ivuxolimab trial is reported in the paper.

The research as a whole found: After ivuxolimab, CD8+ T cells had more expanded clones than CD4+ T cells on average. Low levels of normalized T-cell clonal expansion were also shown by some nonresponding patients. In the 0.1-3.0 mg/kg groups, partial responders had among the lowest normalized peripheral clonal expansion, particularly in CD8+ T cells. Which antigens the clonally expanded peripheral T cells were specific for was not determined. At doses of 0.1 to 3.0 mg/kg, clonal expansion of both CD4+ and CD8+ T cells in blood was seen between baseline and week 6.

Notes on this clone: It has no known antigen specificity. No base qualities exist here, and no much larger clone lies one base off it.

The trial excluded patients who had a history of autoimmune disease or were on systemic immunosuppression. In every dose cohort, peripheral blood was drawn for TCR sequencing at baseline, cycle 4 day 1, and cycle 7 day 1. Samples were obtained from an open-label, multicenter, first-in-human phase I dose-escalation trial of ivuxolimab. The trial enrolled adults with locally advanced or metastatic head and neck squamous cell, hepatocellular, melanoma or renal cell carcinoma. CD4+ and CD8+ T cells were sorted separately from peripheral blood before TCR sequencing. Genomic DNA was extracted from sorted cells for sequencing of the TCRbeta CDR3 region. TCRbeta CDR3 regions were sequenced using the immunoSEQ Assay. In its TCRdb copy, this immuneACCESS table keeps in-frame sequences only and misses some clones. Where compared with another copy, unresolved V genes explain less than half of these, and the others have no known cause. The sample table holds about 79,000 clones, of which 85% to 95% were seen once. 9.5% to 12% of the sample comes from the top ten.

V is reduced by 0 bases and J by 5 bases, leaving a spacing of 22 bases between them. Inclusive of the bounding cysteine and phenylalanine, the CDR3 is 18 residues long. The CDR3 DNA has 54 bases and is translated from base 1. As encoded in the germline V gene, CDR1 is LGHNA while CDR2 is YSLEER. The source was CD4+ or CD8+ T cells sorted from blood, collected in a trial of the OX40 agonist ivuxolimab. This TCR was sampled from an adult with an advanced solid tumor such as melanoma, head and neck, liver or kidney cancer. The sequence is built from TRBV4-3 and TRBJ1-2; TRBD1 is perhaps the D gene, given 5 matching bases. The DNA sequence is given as TGCGCCAGCAGCCAAGATAGTCCCCCCTTGTCAGGGCGTTATGGCTACACCTTC. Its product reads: CASSQDSPPLSGRYGYTF.